The rows below give T cell receptor beta chains drawn from one sample of a study of T cell repertoires in cytomegalovirus infection. No antigens are known for them. Each CDR3 protein is one row after TCRdb ran MiXCR on the reads. The sample gives roughly 68,000 distinct CDR3 sequences, 20% of which show up once; 73% is in the top ten. Sequencing was performed on CD8+ T cells from cultured PBMCs, taken from culture after CMV antigen stimulation. All receptors come from a human donor in good health (CMV status not recorded). Some clones in this sample may be carry-over from other donors' samples. The CDR3 runs from the conserved cysteine through the conserved F or W. The order of the fields is D gene, J gene, clone size, V gene, CDR3 DNA, CDR3 protein. A D gene is named only where the DNA matches it firmly. Only part of the rows carry a size: once, few, many, or a class if the clone is expanded.

TRBD1,TRBJ2-7,.,TRBV7-8,TGTGCCAGCAGCCCCATTGGCGTGACAGGGAGCTCCTACGAGCAGTACTTC,CASSPIGVTGSSYEQYF
.,TRBJ1-3,.,TRBV12-3/TRBV12-4,TGTGCCAGCAGTTTCGGGTACACCATATATTTT,CASSFGYTIYF
.,TRBJ2-7,few,TRBV7-8,TGTGCCAGCAGCTTAGAACACTCGGTGTCCTACGAGCAGTACTTC,CASSLEHSVSYEQYF
.,TRBJ1-1,.,TRBV12-3/TRBV12-4,TGTGCCAGCAGTTTCAGAGTCGGGGGAAACACTGAAGCTTTCTTT,CASSFRVGGNTEAFF
.,TRBJ2-4,.,TRBV11-2,TGTGCCAGCAGCGCTTGGGGCCAAAACATTCAGTACTTC,CASSAWGQNIQYF
TRBD1,TRBJ2-7,.,TRBV7-3,TGTGCCAGCAGCTCCAACGACAGGGTCCCCTACGAGCAGTACTTC,CASSSNDRVPYEQYF
TRBD1,TRBJ2-5,few,TRBV5-5,TGTGCCAGCAGCCATTACCGGGACAGGGAAGGAGGGACCCAAGAGACCCAGTACTTC,CASSHYRDREGGTQETQYF
TRBD2,TRBJ2-1,.,TRBV11-2,TGTGCCAGCAGCTTTAGCGGGGGGGCCGGTGAGCAGTTCTTC,CASSFSGGAGEQFF
.,TRBJ2-5,few,TRBV6-5,TGTGCCAGCAGTTACCAAAGCGCGGGAGAGACCCAGTACTTC,CASSYQSAGETQYF
TRBD2,TRBJ2-2,few,TRBV12-3/TRBV12-4,TGTGCCAGCAGTTTAGCGCGGAGCCTAGCGGACGCGAACACCGGGGAGCTGTTTTTT,CASSLARSLADANTGELFF
.,TRBJ2-7,.,TRBV4-2,TGTGCCAGCAGCCAGGATTTAGGAAACGAGAAGTACTTC,CASSQDLGNEKYF
TRBD1,TRBJ2-7,many,TRBV12-3/TRBV12-4,TGTGCCAGCAGCCCCGCCGGGACAGGGTCAAGAGTGCAGTACTTC,CASSPAGTGSRVQYF
TRBD2,TRBJ2-3,.,TRBV7-2,TGTGCCAGCAGCTTAGTAGCTAGCGGGGGGACGGTGGCAGATACGCAGTATTTT,CASSLVASGGTVADTQYF
.,TRBJ2-4,few,TRBV28,TGTGCCAGCAGTTTAAAGTACGGCAAAAACATTCAGTACTTC,CASSLKYGKNIQYF
.,TRBJ1-5,many,TRBV2,TGTGCCAGCAGTGAGTGGTCAGGGCAGCGTCAGCCCCAGCATTTT,CASSEWSGQRQPQHF
TRBD1,TRBJ1-2,.,TRBV27,TGTGCCAGCAGTGCCCAATTCCCGGGACAGGGGGGAAGCTATGGCTACACCTTC,CASSAQFPGQGGSYGYTF
.,TRBJ1-6,few,TRBV4-1,TGCGCCAGCAGCCCCGACGGGTCCTATAATTCACCCCTCCACTTT,CASSPDGSYNSPLHF
.,TRBJ2-3,many,TRBV6-5,TGTGCCAGCACTCTGGGGGGCGGCGGCACAGATACGCAGTATTTT,CASTLGGGGTDTQYF
.,TRBJ1-1,few,TRBV28,TGTGCCAGCAGTTGGACCAGGGGCACTGAAGCTTTCTTT,CASSWTRGTEAFF
.,TRBJ1-5,.,TRBV6-1,TGTGCCAGTGGGGAGTATCGGGGTTCGGGCAATCAGCCCCAGCATTTT,CASGEYRGSGNQPQHF
.,TRBJ2-7,.,TRBV4-3,TGCGCCAGCAGCCAAGGATCTGCGGGTCTCTACGAGCAGTACTTC,CASSQGSAGLYEQYF
TRBD2,TRBJ2-7,few,TRBV11-2,TGTGCCAGCAGCTTAGAACCCGGGGAGGGCACTTACGAGCAGTACTTC,CASSLEPGEGTYEQYF
TRBD2,TRBJ2-5,.,TRBV27,TGTGCCAGCAGCCCGATCTGGGGGGGGGACCAAGAGACCCAGTACTTC,CASSPIWGGDQETQYF
.,TRBJ2-1,.,TRBV7-8,TGTGCCAGCAGCTTAATCAGTGAGCAGTTCTTC,CASSLISEQFF
.,TRBJ1-1,few,TRBV7-3,TGTGCCAGCAGCTTAAGGGGCTGGGGTTTAAACACTGAAGCTTTCTTT,CASSLRGWGLNTEAFF
.,TRBJ1-5,few,TRBV4-1,TGCGCCAGCAGCCAAGATCCGGCGGGGAGCAATCAGCCCCAGCATTTT,CASSQDPAGSNQPQHF
.,TRBJ2-5,.,TRBV7-2,TGTGCCAGCAGCTTAGTACAGCGGCTAGAGACCCAGTACTTC,CASSLVQRLETQYF
.,TRBJ1-1,.,TRBV11-2,TGTGCCAGCAGCTTAACCAGTAACACTGAAGCTTTCTTT,CASSLTSNTEAFF
TRBD2,TRBJ2-3,once,TRBV27,TGTGCCAGCAGTTTATTAGCGGGACTTAGCACAGATACGCAGTATTTT,CASSLLAGLSTDTQYF
.,TRBJ1-5,.,TRBV6-2/TRBV6-3,TGTGCCAGCAGTTATACGACAACTAGCAATCAGCCCCAGCATTTT,CASSYTTTSNQPQHF
.,TRBJ1-1,.,TRBV7-2,TGTGCCAGCAGCGCTGCGGTGGGTTGGCGCAGGGTGGGGACTGAAGCTTTCTTT,CASSAAVGWRRVGTEAFF
.,TRBJ1-1,few,TRBV5-6,TGTGCCAGCAGCACGATGGGGGCAGGCCCGAACACTGAAGCTTTCTTT,CASSTMGAGPNTEAFF
.,TRBJ2-1,.,TRBV7-7,TGTGCCAGCAGCCTTTCCCTCTACAATGAGCAGTTCTTC,CASSLSLYNEQFF
TRBD2,TRBJ2-7,many,TRBV4-3,TGCGCCAGCAGCCAAGAACTAGCGGGTGAATCCTACGAGCAGTACTTC,CASSQELAGESYEQYF
.,TRBJ1-1,.,TRBV7-6,TGTGCCAGCAGCTTATGGACTGGCACTGAAGCTTTCTTT,CASSLWTGTEAFF
.,TRBJ1-1,.,TRBV6-1,TGTGCCAGCAGTGAAGGAGCTTTCTTT,CASSEGAFF
TRBD1,TRBJ1-5,many,TRBV6-1,TGTGCCAGCAGTCCACTAACAGGGGGTAATCAGCCCCAGCATTTT,CASSPLTGGNQPQHF
.,TRBJ1-1,few,TRBV7-9,TGTGCCAGCAGCTACCCCCAGGGAGGGAACACTGAAGCTTTCTTT,CASSYPQGGNTEAFF
.,TRBJ1-1,.,TRBV29-1,TGCAGCGTTGATCGTAGGGAGACTGAAGCTTTCTTT,CSVDRRETEAFF
.,TRBJ1-2,.,TRBV7-2,TGTGCCAGCAGCGGTCCAGGGGAGGCTGGCTACACCTTC,CASSGPGEAGYTF